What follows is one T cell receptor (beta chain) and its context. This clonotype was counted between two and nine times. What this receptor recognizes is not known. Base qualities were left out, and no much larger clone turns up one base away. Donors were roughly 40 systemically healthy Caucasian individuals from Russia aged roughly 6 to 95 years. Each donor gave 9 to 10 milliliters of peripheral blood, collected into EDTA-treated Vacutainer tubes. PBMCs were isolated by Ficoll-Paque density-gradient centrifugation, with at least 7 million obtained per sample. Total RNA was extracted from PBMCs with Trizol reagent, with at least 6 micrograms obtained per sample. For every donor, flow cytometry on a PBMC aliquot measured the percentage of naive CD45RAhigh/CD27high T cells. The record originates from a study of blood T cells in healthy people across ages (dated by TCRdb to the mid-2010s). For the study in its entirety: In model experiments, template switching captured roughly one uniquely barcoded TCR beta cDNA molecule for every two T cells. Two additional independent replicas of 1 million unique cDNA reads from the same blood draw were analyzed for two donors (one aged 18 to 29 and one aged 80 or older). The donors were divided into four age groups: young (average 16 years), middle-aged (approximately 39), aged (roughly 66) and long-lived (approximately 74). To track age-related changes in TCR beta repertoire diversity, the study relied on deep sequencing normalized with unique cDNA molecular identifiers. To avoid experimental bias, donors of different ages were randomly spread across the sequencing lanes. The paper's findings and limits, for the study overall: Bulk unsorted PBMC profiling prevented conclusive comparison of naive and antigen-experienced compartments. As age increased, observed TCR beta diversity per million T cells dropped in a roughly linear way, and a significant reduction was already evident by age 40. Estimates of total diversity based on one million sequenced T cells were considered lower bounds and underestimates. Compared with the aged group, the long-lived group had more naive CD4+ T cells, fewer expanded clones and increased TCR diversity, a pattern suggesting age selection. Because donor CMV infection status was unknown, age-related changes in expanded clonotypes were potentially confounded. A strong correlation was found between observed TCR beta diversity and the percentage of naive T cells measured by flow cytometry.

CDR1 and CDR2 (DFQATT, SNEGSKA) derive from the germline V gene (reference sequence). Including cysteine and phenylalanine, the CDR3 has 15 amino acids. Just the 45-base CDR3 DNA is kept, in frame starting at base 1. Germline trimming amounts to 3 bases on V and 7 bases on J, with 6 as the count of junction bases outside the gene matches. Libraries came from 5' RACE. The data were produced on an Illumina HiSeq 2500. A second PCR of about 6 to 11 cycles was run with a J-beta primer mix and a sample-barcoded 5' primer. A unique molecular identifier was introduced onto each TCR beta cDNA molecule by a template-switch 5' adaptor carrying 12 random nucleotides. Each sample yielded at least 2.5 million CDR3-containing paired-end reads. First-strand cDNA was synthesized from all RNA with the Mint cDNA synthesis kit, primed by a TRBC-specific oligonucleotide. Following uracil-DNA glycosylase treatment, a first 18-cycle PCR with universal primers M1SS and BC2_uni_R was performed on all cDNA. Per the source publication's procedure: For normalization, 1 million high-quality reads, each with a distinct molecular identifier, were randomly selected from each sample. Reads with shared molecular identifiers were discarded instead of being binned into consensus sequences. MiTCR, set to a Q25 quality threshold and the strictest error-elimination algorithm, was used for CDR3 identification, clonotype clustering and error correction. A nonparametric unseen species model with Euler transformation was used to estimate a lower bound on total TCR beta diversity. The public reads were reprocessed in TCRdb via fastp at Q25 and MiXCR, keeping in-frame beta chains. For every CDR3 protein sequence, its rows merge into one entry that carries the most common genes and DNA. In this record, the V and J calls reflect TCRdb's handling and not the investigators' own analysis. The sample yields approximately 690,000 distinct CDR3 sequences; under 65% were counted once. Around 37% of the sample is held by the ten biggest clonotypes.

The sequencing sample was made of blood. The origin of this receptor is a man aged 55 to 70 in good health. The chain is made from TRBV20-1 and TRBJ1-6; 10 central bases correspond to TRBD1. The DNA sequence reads TGCAGTGCTAGGACAGGGGGCGCCTCAAATTCACCCCTCCACTTT. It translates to CSARTGGASNSPLHF.